The clone carrying this T cell receptor beta chain was counted many times. This entry is derived from a study of blood T cells in healthy people across ages. Between the trimmed V and J ends, which lost 4 bases and 5 bases, there was a span of 18 bases. CDR1 and CDR2 from the germline V gene are SGHRS and YFSETQ. CDR3 length: 15 amino acids. Next came a second PCR, run for about 7 to 11 cycles, which used a sample-barcoded 5' primer along with a J-beta primer mix. TCRdb reanalysed the 5' RACE reads using MiXCR and keeps one entry per CDR3 protein. The sample holds 600,000 to 800,000 distinct CDR3 sequences, about 51% seen once. Drawing of peripheral blood yielded approximately 10 milliliters from each donor. Per sample, a minimum of 7 million PBMCs were isolated.

The sample taken for sequencing was blood. The source of this sequence is a woman aged 80 or older in good health. J is TRBJ2-5 and V is TRBV5-1; D may be TRBD2 (6 bases). The CDR3 reads CASSPSELALETQYF. The CDR3 DNA follows: TGCGCCAGCAGCCCCAGCGAACTAGCACTCGAGACCCAGTACTTC.